This T cell receptor beta chain was sequenced during a study of radiotherapy plus CTLA-4 blockade in lung cancer. Whole-study context: Disease control reached more than 30%, with objective responses in 15% to 20%.

A word on this clone: Its antigen is as yet unknown.

Measured with immunoSEQ multiplex PCR; TCRdb has only the in-frame clones, and not every one. The table lists about 84,000 clones, about two thirds of them singletons, with about 14% in the top ten. Those with chemo-refractory metastatic non-small-cell lung cancer were treated with focal radiation combined with CTLA-4 blockade using ipilimumab. Trimming took 3 bases from V and 1 from J; bases not matched to a gene: 5. Per germline, CDR1 KGHSH and CDR2 LQKENI. This CDR3 is 15 amino acids long. Study-level findings and limits: Clones of tumor-derived TCRs expanded in blood after radiotherapy plus ipilimumab.

The TCR sequence derives from a human donor with non-small cell lung cancer that progressed on radiotherapy plus ipilimumab. This chain uses TRBV18 with TRBJ2-5; 7 bases line up with TRBD1. Sequences were derived from peripheral blood, sampled from a patient treated with radiotherapy plus ipilimumab. CDR3 DNA sequence: TGTGCCAGCTCACCTCGACAGGGCCGCCAAGAGACCCAGTACTTC. Its protein is CASSPRQGRQETQYF.